This TCR beta chain was obtained from a study of T cell responses to AZD1222 COVID-19 vaccine (dated by TCRdb to about 2021). Context from the whole study: Because spike-specific TCR depth and breadth did not differ between the two schedules, AZD1222 recipients who got a second dose at roughly 4 weeks were pooled with those who got a second dose at roughly 12 weeks. Trial participants were enrolled by age into subgroups of 18-55, 56-69 and 70-plus years, and about 150, 27 and 61 TCR-sequenced participants, respectively, were included in these subgroups. TCR sequencing was performed for roughly 240 trial participants, of whom approximately 200 were given two doses of AZD1222 and approximately 25 were given two doses of MenACWY control vaccine.

The CDR3 regions of human TCRbeta chains were subjected to immunosequencing. The authors' analysis ran thus. Repertoire TCRs were matched against a reference library of SARS-CoV-2-specific TCRs generated with the MIRA antigen-specificity platform. Breadth was defined as the fraction of unique TCRs that were SARS-CoV-2-associated. Depth was defined as the fraction of total T cells that were SARS-CoV-2-associated. Using the MIRA data, every spike-specific TCR was mapped to the spike region that the TCR reacted to and assigned to either a CD4 or a CD8 class. Log10-transformed breadth and depth values were compared by one-way ANOVA with Sidak's multiple comparisons tests. TCRdb took over this immuneACCESS table, retaining in-frame rearrangements with V and J assigned. Such tables are incomplete; in checked studies, under half of the missing clones stem from an unresolved V gene, and the remainder is unexplained. The V and J calls and clone size were taken over from that table, and D and trimming were inferred from the DNA. In this sample the table shows around 100,000 clones, 70% to 90% of which occur a single time. 15% to 20% of the sample belongs to the ten largest clones.

A note on this clone: Its cognate antigen has yet to be identified. No much larger clonotype is one base removed from it; base qualities were not supplied.

The time point label corresponds to: baseline before first vaccination. Vaccinee samples came from UK trials COV001 and COV002, including a single-blind randomized controlled phase 2/3 trial of AZD1222 (ChAdOx1 nCoV-19) in healthy adults. For TCRbeta chain sequencing, PBMC samples from trial participants were taken at day 0 and at day 28 after the second dose. On the study overall, not on this receptor specifically: After two AZD1222 doses, spike-specific TCR breadth and depth were significantly higher than at day 0 and than in MenACWY recipients. In the small 56-69-year group, the increase in depth fell short of significance, most likely because of low power. Reportedly, almost half of the unique spike-specific TCRs recognized epitopes lying outside the regions that are mutated in the B.1.351 and B.1.1.7 variants. The vaccine-associated CD4 TCRs covered the entire spike protein, and the dominant responses fell in regions 160-218 and 743-854. Participants were mostly white British, with more females than males. The authors suggested clonal diversity may have been underestimated. Conclusions about previously exposed vaccinees are limited because only five to seven AZD1222 recipients were SARS-CoV-2 seropositive at baseline. Because no day 14 peak-response samples were available, repertoires were characterized only after the peak T cell response.

Per the germline V gene (reference sequence), MNHNY is the CDR1 and SVGAGI is the CDR2. From cysteine to phenylalanine, the CDR3 is 16 amino acids long. Here the CDR3 DNA is all that survives: 48 bases in frame from base 1. V sheds 5 bases and J sheds 10 bases, leaving 24 bases between their ends. This TCR came from an adult in good health. The V and J segments used are TRBV6-6 and TRBJ2-1; TRBD1 is possibly the D segment (6 matching bases). The sequencing used peripheral blood, collected on day 0 of AZD1222 vaccination. The sequence in DNA is TGTGCCAGCAGTCCCCGGGACAAGGCGCTCCTAGGGGAGCAGTTCTTC. The encoded protein is CASSPRDKALLGEQFF.